Listed below are T cell receptor beta chains from one sample, sequenced in a study of blood T cell repertoires in COVID-19. The protocol was immunoSEQ multiplex PCR, while the TCRdb copy is restricted to in-frame clones and leaves out a portion. The sample records about 130,000 clones, 79% being singletons. What was sequenced was peripheral blood. These receptor sequences come from a man between 40 and 49 years old with active or convalescent COVID-19. The CDR3 runs from the conserved cysteine through the conserved F or W. A D gene is named only where the DNA matches it firmly. Expanded clones get a size class; other rows say once, few or many, or leave the size out.

NA,TRBV3-1/TRBV3-2,TRBJ1-6,NA,CASSQGSNSPLHF,TGTGCCAGCAGCCAGGGGAGCAATTCACCCCTCCACTTT
few,TRBV28,TRBJ1-1,NA,CASNLQGGTEAFF,TGTGCCAGCAATTTACAGGGAGGCACTGAAGCTTTCTTT
NA,TRBV12-3/TRBV12-4,TRBJ1-2,NA,CASSSLSIYGYTF,TGTGCCAGCAGTTCTCTATCTATCTATGGCTACACCTTC
few,TRBV27,TRBJ2-7,TRBD2,CASSLGGSPWQYF,TGTGCCAGCAGTTTGGGGGGGTCGCCGTGGCAGTACTTC
NA,TRBV12-3/TRBV12-4,TRBJ2-7,NA,CASSPSYEQYF,TGTGCCAGCAGCCCTAGCTACGAGCAGTACTTC
NA,TRBV20-1,TRBJ1-1,NA,CSASVTEAFF,TGCAGTGCTTCGGTCACTGAAGCTTTCTTT
NA,TRBV4-1,TRBJ1-1,NA,CASSQGPWGGNTEAFF,TGCGCCAGCAGCCAGGGGCCCTGGGGGGGTAACACTGAAGCTTTCTTT
few,TRBV5-4,TRBJ1-1,NA,CASSFGQGETEAFF,TGTGCCAGCAGCTTCGGCCAGGGTGAGACTGAAGCTTTCTTT
NA,TRBV27,TRBJ2-1,TRBD2,CASSQSSWTSGPAYNEQFF,TGTGCCAGCAGTCAATCCTCCTGGACTAGCGGGCCCGCCTACAATGAGCAGTTCTTC
few,TRBV15,TRBJ1-5,TRBD1,CATSRPGQGGGQPQHF,TGTGCCACCAGCAGACCGGGACAGGGAGGAGGGCAGCCCCAGCATTTT
NA,TRBV29-1,TRBJ2-1,NA,CSVVNRDGSNEQFF,TGCAGCGTTGTAAACAGGGACGGTAGCAATGAGCAGTTCTTC
NA,TRBV7-6,TRBJ2-7,TRBD1,CASSPRQGLHEQYF,TGTGCCAGCAGCCCCCGACAGGGCTTGCACGAGCAGTACTTC
NA,TRBV30,TRBJ1-1,NA,CAWSRQNTEAFF,TGTGCCTGGAGTCGACAAAACACTGAAGCTTTCTTT
few,TRBV4-3,TRBJ1-5,NA,CASSQDLWAETQPQHF,TGCGCCAGCAGCCAAGATCTTTGGGCAGAGACTCAGCCCCAGCATTTT
NA,TRBV28,TRBJ2-7,NA,CASSDLAYEQYF,TGTGCCAGCAGCGACTTGGCCTACGAGCAGTACTTC
NA,TRBV7-9,TRBJ2-5,TRBD1,CASSSGQGRETQYF,TGTGCCAGCAGCTCTGGACAGGGGAGAGAGACCCAGTACTTC
NA,TRBV4-3,TRBJ1-4,NA,CASSWALTNEKLFF,TGCGCCAGCAGCTGGGCCTTAACTAATGAAAAACTGTTTTTT
once,TRBV30,TRBJ1-2,NA,CAWSPLRGGSYGYTF,TGTGCCTGGAGTCCCCTCCGGGGTGGCAGCTATGGCTACACCTTC
NA,TRBV9,TRBJ2-5,NA,CASSVGQGETQYF,TGTGCCAGCAGCGTAGGTCAGGGAGAGACCCAGTACTTC
NA,TRBV5-1,TRBJ1-4,TRBD1,CASSSDRGNEKLFF,TGCGCCAGCAGCTCGGACAGGGGTAATGAAAAACTGTTTTTT
NA,TRBV19,TRBJ1-5,NA,CASSIGQATLPQHF,TGTGCCAGTAGTATAGGACAGGCAACGTTGCCCCAGCATTTT
NA,TRBV19,TRBJ2-2,TRBD2,CASSIDSGGTSLSGELFF,TGTGCCAGTAGTATAGACTCGGGGGGGACTAGTCTATCCGGGGAGCTGTTTTTT
NA,TRBV9,TRBJ1-1,TRBD1,CASSVVGQGLNTEAFF,TGTGCCAGCAGCGTAGTCGGACAGGGGTTGAACACTGAAGCTTTCTTT
few,TRBV28,TRBJ1-1,TRBD1,CASTIGPTGLEAFF,TGTGCCAGCACAATTGGCCCGACAGGGCTTGAAGCTTTCTTT
once,TRBV5-1,TRBJ1-1,NA,CASSGGADPNTEAFF,TGCGCCAGCAGCGGAGGAGCCGATCCGAACACTGAAGCTTTCTTT